This T cell receptor beta chain was found in a study of blood T cell repertoires in COVID-19. Whole-study context: Acute and convalescent COVID-19 specimens originated in the United States, Italy and Spain. Sample material is recorded as cDNA or gDNA derived from T cells, B-cell-depleted T cells, or PBMCs.

The V gene lost 5 bases and the J gene lost 1 base, with 26 bases spanning the gap. This CDR3 has 19 residues. The germline V gene encodes CDR1 SEHNR and CDR2 FQNEAQ (reference sequence). Authors' processing steps: How many nucleated cells were present was estimated from reference gene primer amplification. Some clones are missing from TCRdb's copy, which holds only in-frame ones; the method was immunoSEQ multiplex PCR. That table furnishes V, J and clone size, whereas the DNA furnished D and trimming. The sample holds about 150,000 clones, roughly nine tenths seen once. The rearrangement links TRBV7-9 to TRBJ1-1, with D possibly being TRBD1 (6 bases). The specimen sequenced was peripheral blood. The source is a woman in her 70s with acute or convalescent COVID-19. CDR3 amino acids: CASSRRLLGGNGPNTEAFF. The CDR3 DNA is TGTGCCAGCAGCCGAAGACTACTAGGGGGTAATGGGCCGAACACTGAAGCTTTCTTT.